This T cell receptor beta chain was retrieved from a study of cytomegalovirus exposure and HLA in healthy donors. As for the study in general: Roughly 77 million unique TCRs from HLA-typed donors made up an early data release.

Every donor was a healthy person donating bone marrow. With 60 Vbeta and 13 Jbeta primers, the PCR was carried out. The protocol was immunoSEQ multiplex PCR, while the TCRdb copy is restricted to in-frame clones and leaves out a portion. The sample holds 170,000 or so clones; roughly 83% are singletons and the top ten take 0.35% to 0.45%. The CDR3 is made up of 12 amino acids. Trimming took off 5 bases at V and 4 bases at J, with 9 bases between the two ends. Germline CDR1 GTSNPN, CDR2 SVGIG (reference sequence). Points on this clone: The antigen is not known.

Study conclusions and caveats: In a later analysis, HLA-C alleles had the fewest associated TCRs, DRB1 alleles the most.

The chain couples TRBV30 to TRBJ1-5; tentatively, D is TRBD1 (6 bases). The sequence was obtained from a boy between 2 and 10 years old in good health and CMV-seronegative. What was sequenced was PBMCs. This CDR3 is CAWQGRNQPQHF. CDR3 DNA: TGTGCCTGGCAGGGGCGAAATCAGCCCCAGCATTTT.